Below, 13 T cell receptor beta chains from the same sample are listed, as sequenced in a study of shared clonotypes between healthy human individuals. The method was immunoSEQ multiplex PCR; TCRdb's version includes in-frame clones alone and lacks a portion of them. The profile covers more than 2 million clones, with almost 96% appearing a single time and 0.1% to 0.15% taken by the ten largest. Sequenced material: naive CD4+ T cells sorted from blood. Subset defined: CD45RA+ positively selected. These receptors came from a man in his late teens or twenties in good health.

With regard to this clone: Additional DNA sequences in this sample encode the identical CDR3. The chain has TRBV5-4 and TRBJ2-5, with a weak D call TRBD1 (7 bases). The CDR3 contains 13 residues. The ends were cut back, 3 bases at V and 4 bases at J, with 10 bases in the middle. From germline, CDR1 is SGHNT and CDR2 YYREEE (reference sequence). The CDR3 reads CASSSGGRETQYF. The CDR3 DNA reads as TGTGCCAGCAGCTCAGGGGGGCGAGAGACCCAGTACTTC.

The J gene is TRBJ2-7, the V gene TRBV6-6, with 11 bases identical to TRBD2. Per germline, CDR1 MNHNY and CDR2 SVGAGI (reference sequence). CDR3 length equals 16 residues. V gave up 5 bases and J gave up 6 bases; unmatched junction bases: 12. CDR3 protein: CASSSDSSGRISEQYF. The CDR3 DNA follows: TGTGCCAGCAGTAGTGACTCTAGCGGGAGGATAAGCGAGCAGTACTTC.

The chain couples TRBV7-2 to TRBJ2-1, with a tentative D call TRBD1 (5 bases). Trimming cost V 2 bases and J 9 bases, with 11 bases left between them. There are 13 residues in the CDR3. Germline V gene data show CDR1 as SGHTA and CDR2 as FQGNSA. CDR3 nucleotides: TGTGCCAGCAGCTTAATTGGAAGGGGTGAGCAGTTCTTC. Translating gives CASSLIGRGEQFF. Full variable domain (rest looked up from reference TRBV7-2 and TRBJ2-1): GAGVSQSPSNKVTEKGKDVELRCDPISGHTALYWYRQSLGQGLEFLIYFQGNSAPDKSGLPSDRFSAERTGGSVSTLTIQRTQQEDSAVYLCASSLIGRGEQFFGPGTRLTVL.

The chain has TRBV28 and TRBJ1-1; D not resolved. Trimming stripped 9 bases from V and 5 bases from J, with 19 bases between. The V gene's germline CDR1 is MDHEN and CDR2 SYDVKM. CDR3 length: 14 residues. The CDR3 protein is CASCSSSRRTEAFF. The CDR3, as DNA: TGTGCCAGTTGCAGCAGCAGTAGGCGGACTGAAGCTTTCTTT.

The J gene is TRBJ1-4, the V gene TRBV19, with unresolved D. The V gene lost 3 bases and the J gene lost 6 bases, with 8 bases spanning the gap. The CDR3 length is 13 residues. Germline CDR1 reads LNHDA; CDR2 reads SQIVND (reference sequence). This chain's CDR3 is CASSIGFYEKLFF. As DNA, the CDR3 is TGTGCCAGTAGTATTGGGTTTTATGAAAAACTGTTTTTT.

This clone was recorded a few times. This chain links TRBV2 with TRBJ2-7; 8 bases align to TRBD2. The CDR3 is 11 residues long. Germline trimming cut 8 bases from V and 6 bases from J; bases unmatched to any gene: 3. Germline loops: CDR1 SNHLY, CDR2 FYNNEI. As DNA, the CDR3 is TGTGCCAGCGGACTAGCAGTCGAGCAGTACTTC. Residues: CASGLAVEQYF. The entire variable domain, with the rest obtained from reference TRBV2 and TRBJ2-7, is as follows: EPEVTQTPSHQVTQMGQEVILRCVPISNHLYFYWYRQILGQKVEFLVSFYNNEISEKSEIFDDQFSVERPDGSNFTLKIRSTKLEDSAMYFCASGLAVEQYFGPGTRLTVT.

The chain joins TRBV19 to TRBJ1-5; unclear D gene. With 5 bases removed from V and 0 bases from J, the gap between germline ends came to 11 bases. This CDR3 has 15 residues. Germline CDR1 is LNHDA and CDR2 is SQIVND (reference sequence). CDR3 region: CASSPLHNSNQPQHF. The CDR3 DNA follows: TGTGCCAGTAGTCCATTGCATAATAGCAATCAGCCCCAGCATTTT.

As DNA, the CDR3 is TGCGCCAGCAGCCAAAGTGCAGGGGATTATGAGCAGTTCTTC. Amino acid sequence: CASSQSAGDYEQFF. The chain carries TRBV4-1 and TRBJ2-1, with a tentative D call TRBD1 (6 bases). In germline, CDR1 is MGHRA, CDR2 YSYEKL. The V gene lost 2 bases and the J gene lost 8 bases, with 13 bases spanning the gap. This CDR3 is 14 amino acids long.

This rearrangement joins TRBV7-2 to TRBJ1-2, with a possible D match to TRBD1 (6 bases). The germline V gene has CDR1 SGHTA and CDR2 FQGNSA. Trimming left V 5 bases short and J 9 bases short, with 22 bases between. The CDR3 sequence is 15 residues long. As DNA, the CDR3 is TGTGCCAGCAGCGGCGGGACATTTGGCGCCCTGAGCTACACCTTC. It specifies CASSGGTFGALSYTF.

This chain connects TRBV13 to TRBJ2-5; the match to TRBD2 covers 9 bases. The J segment lost 5 bases and the V segment lost 5 bases, leaving 9 bases of the junction unmatched. CDR3 length equals 15 residues. The germline V gene has CDR1 PRHDT and CDR2 FYEKMQ (reference sequence). The CDR3 DNA reads TGTGCCAGCAGCCCCAGGACTAGCGTCGGGGAGACCCAGTACTTC. It encodes CASSPRTSVGETQYF.

The chain carries TRBV27 and TRBJ1-5; D unresolved. This CDR3 has 11 residues. V dropped 10 bases and J dropped 7 bases, with 11 bases sitting between them. Germline lookup yields CDR1 MNHEY and CDR2 SMNVEV (reference sequence). CDR3 protein: CANWRGQPQHF. The CDR3 nucleotides read TGTGCCAACTGGAGAGGGCAGCCCCAGCATTTT.

The rearrangement uses TRBV27 and TRBJ1-6; D gene uncertain. CDR3 size: 18 residues. The ends were cut back, 3 bases at V and 0 bases at J, with 15 bases in the middle. The germline gives CDR1 MNHEY, CDR2 SMNVEV (reference sequence). CDR3 loop: CASSLRTAESSYNSPLHF. CDR3 nucleotides: TGTGCCAGCAGTTTGAGGACGGCGGAAAGCTCCTATAATTCACCCCTCCACTTT.

This chain connects TRBV10-3 to TRBJ1-2; no definite D call. In germline, CDR1 is ENHRY, CDR2 SYGVKD. The CDR3 consists of 15 residues. Trimming stripped 0 bases from V and 5 bases from J, with 13 bases between. The CDR3 is CAISESGQARYGYTF. The CDR3 DNA sequence: TGTGCCATCAGTGAGTCGGGCCAGGCCCGGTATGGCTACACCTTC.